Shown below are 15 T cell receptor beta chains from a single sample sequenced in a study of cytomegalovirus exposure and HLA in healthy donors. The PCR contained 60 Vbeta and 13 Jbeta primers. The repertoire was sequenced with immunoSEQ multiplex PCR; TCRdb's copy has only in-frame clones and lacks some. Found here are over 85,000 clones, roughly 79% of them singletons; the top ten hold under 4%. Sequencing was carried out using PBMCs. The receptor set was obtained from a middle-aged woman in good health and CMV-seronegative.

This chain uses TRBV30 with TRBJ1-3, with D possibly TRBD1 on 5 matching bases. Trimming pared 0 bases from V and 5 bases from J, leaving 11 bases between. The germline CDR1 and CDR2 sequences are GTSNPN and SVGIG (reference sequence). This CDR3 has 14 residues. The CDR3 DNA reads TGTGCCTGGAGTGTGGGGACTGATCGAAACACCATATATTTT. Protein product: CAWSVGTDRNTIYF.

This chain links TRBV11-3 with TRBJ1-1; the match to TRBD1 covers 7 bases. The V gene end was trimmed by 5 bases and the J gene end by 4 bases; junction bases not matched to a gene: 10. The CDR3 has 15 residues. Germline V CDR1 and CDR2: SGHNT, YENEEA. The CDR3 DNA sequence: TGTGCCAGCAGCCCGACAGGGAGGCAGGGCACTGAAGCTTTCTTT. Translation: CASSPTGRQGTEAFF.

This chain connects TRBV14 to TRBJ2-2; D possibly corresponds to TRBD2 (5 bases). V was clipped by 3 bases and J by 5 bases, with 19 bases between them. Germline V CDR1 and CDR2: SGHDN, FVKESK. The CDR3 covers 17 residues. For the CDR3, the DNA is TGTGCCAGCAGCCATTCTGAAGCGGACCCAGATACCGGGGAGCTGTTTTTT. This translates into CASSHSEADPDTGELFF.

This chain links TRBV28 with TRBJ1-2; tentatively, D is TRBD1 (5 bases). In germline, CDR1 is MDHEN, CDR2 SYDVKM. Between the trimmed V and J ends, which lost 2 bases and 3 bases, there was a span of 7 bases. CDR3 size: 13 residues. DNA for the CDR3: TGTGCCAGCAGTTTAGGAGGGGACTATGGCTACACCTTC. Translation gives CASSLGGDYGYTF.

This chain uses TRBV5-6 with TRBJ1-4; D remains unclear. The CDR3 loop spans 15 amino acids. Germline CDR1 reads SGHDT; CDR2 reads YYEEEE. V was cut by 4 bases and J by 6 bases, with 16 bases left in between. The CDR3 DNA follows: TGTGCCAGCAGCCTCCAAACGGGGAAGTATGAAAAACTGTTTTTT. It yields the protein CASSLQTGKYEKLFF. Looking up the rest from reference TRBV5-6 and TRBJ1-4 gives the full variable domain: DAGVTQSPTHLIKTRGQQVTLRCSPKSGHDTVSWYQQALGQGPQFIFQYYEEEERQRGNFPDRFSGHQFPNYSSELNVNALLLGDSALYLCASSLQTGKYEKLFFGSGTQLSVL.

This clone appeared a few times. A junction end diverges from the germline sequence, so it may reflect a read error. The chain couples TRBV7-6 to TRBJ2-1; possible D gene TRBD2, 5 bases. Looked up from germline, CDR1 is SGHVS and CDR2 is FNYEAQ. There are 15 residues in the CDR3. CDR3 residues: CASSLASGGYTEQFF. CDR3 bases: TGTGCCAGCAGCTTAGCTTCTGGAGGTTACACTGAGCAGTTCTTC. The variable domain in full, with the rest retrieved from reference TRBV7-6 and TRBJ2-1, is GAGVSQSPRYKVTKRGQDVALRCDPISGHVSLYWYRQALGQGPEFLTYFNYEAQQDKSGLPNDRFSAERPEGSISTLTIQRTEQRDSAMYRCASSLASGGYTEQFFGPGTRLTVL.

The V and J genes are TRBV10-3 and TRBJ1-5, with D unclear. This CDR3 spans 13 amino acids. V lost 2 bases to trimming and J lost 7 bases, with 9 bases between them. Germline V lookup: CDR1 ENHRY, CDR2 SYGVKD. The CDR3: CAISEAVEQPQHF. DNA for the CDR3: TGTGCCATCAGTGAGGCGGTGGAGCAGCCCCAGCATTTT.

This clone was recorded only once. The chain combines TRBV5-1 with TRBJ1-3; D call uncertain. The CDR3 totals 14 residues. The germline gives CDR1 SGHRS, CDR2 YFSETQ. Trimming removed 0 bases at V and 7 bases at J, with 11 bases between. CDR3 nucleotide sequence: TGCGCCAGCAGCTTGGCGAAGGGAGCGAACACCATATATTTT. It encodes CASSLAKGANTIYF.

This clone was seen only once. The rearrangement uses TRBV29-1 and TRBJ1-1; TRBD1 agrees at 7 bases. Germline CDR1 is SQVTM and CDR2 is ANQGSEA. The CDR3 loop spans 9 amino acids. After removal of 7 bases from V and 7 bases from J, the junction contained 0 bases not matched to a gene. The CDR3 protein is CSGDSEAFF. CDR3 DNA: TGCAGCGGGGACAGTGAAGCTTTCTTT.

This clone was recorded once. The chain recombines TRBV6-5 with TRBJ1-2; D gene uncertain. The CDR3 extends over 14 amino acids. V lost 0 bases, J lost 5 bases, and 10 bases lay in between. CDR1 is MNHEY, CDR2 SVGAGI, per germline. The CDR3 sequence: CASSYSREGYGYTF. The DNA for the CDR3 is TGTGCCAGCAGTTACTCGAGGGAGGGTTATGGCTACACCTTC.

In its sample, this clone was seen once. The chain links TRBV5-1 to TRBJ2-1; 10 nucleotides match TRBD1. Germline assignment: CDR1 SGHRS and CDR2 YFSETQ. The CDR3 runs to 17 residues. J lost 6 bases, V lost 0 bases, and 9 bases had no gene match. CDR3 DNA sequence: TGCGCCAGCAGCTTGGTTCTGCGGACAGGGGGTTTCAATGAGCAGTTCTTC. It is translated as CASSLVLRTGGFNEQFF.

Here the CDR3 DNA reads TGTGCCAGCAGCCCCTCCCAAGAGACCCAGTACTTC. This encodes CASSPSQETQYF. V and J are TRBV6-6 and TRBJ2-5; D is ambiguous. The CDR3 loop spans 12 amino acids. V was clipped by 6 bases and J by 1 base, with 6 bases between them. CDR1 is MNHNY, CDR2 SVGAGI, per germline (reference sequence).

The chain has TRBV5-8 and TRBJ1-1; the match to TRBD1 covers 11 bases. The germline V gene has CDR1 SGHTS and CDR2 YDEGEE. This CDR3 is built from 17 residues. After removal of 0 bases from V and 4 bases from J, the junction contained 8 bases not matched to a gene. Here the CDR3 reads CASSLAGTGGWITEAFF. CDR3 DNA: TGTGCCAGCAGCTTGGCCGGGACAGGGGGTTGGATCACTGAAGCTTTCTTT.

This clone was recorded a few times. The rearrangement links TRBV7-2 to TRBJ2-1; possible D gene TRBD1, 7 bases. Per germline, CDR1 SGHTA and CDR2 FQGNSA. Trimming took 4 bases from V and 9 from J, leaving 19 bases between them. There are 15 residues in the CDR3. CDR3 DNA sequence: TGTGCCAGCAGCTCCCGGGGGACAGCCCGAGGTGAGCAGTTCTTC. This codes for CASSSRGTARGEQFF.

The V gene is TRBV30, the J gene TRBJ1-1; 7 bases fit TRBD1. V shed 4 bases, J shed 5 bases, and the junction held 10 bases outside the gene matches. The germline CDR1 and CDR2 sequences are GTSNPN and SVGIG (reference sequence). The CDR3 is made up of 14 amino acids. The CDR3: CAWNRQGRGTEAFF. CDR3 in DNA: TGTGCCTGGAACCGACAGGGTCGAGGAACTGAAGCTTTCTTT.